This entry lists 26 T cell receptor beta chains sequenced from one sample in a study of shared clonotypes between healthy human individuals. Here immunoSEQ multiplex PCR was the method, and the copy in TCRdb shows in-frame clones only, minus some. The repertoire includes about 980,000 clones, 60% to 85% of them detected once, and roughly 1.5% sits in the top ten. The sequencing sample was made of memory CD4+ T cells sorted from blood. Subset given: CD45RA-negative fraction. All receptors come from a man aged 18 to 30 in good health.

This rearrangement joins TRBV27 to TRBJ1-2; 8 bases are a match to TRBD1. V gave up 6 bases and J gave up 0 bases; unmatched junction bases: 0. From germline, CDR1 is MNHEY and CDR2 SMNVEV (reference sequence). The length of the CDR3 is 13 residues. The CDR3 here is CASRGQANYGYTF. Here the CDR3 DNA reads TGTGCCAGCAGGGGACAGGCTAACTATGGCTACACCTTC.

The rearrangement joins TRBV5-1 to TRBJ1-1; 7 nucleotides line up with TRBD1. J lost 1 base, V lost 4 bases, and 4 bases had no gene match. The germline V gene encodes CDR1 SGHRS and CDR2 YFSETQ. This CDR3 region has 14 residues. The CDR3 here is CASSRDSKNTEAFF. DNA of the CDR3: TGCGCCAGCAGCCGGGACAGTAAGAACACTGAAGCTTTCTTT.

The rearrangement joins TRBV4-1 to TRBJ2-1; TRBD2 agrees at 12 bases. V trimming: 3 bases; J trimming: 7 bases; junction bases outside the gene matches: 10. The CDR3 is made up of 17 amino acids. Looked up from germline, CDR1 is MGHRA and CDR2 is YSYEKL. In DNA form, the CDR3 reads TGCGCCAGCAGCCAGTCCCGACTAGCGGGGGCGCGGAATGAGCAGTTCTTC. Its translation is CASSQSRLAGARNEQFF.

The chain combines TRBV19 with TRBJ1-5; D possibly corresponds to TRBD1 (5 bases). Germline values: CDR1 LNHDA, CDR2 SQIVND (reference sequence). This CDR3 region has 15 residues. Trimming took off 2 bases at V and 3 bases at J, with 11 bases between the two ends. The CDR3 nucleotides are TGTGCCAGTAGTATAAGAGCAGGGCCCAATCAGCCCCAGCATTTT. Protein: CASSIRAGPNQPQHF.

The chain carries TRBV27 and TRBJ1-1, with no clear D. The germline V and J ends were trimmed by 2 bases and 10 bases, with 20 bases remaining between them. The germline V gene has CDR1 MNHEY and CDR2 SMNVEV (reference sequence). The CDR3 is 15 amino acids. This CDR3 is CASSLGSVGWKGAFF. CDR3 nucleotides: TGTGCCAGCAGTTTAGGGTCGGTAGGTTGGAAGGGAGCTTTCTTT.

Concerning this clone: In the same sample, other DNA sequences code for this CDR3. V is TRBV19 and J is TRBJ2-5, with D uncertain. The CDR3 runs to 11 residues. V lost 3 bases and J lost 4, with 3 bases in between. Germline values: CDR1 LNHDA, CDR2 SQIVND (reference sequence). The CDR3 loop is CASSMGETQYF. CDR3 sequence (DNA): TGTGCCAGTAGTATGGGAGAGACCCAGTACTTC.

This clone was seen a few times. V usage is TRBV19 and J usage is TRBJ1-5; D is ambiguous. The CDR3 is 15 amino acids. V lost 3 bases, J lost 0 bases, and 9 bases lay in between. Germline V CDR1 and CDR2: LNHDA, SQIVND (reference sequence). The CDR3 reads CASSISTYSNQPQHF. Here the CDR3 DNA reads TGTGCCAGTAGTATCTCGACATATAGCAATCAGCCCCAGCATTTT.

This chain connects TRBV6-1 to TRBJ2-6; 8 bases fit TRBD1. Germline V gives CDR1 MNHNS, CDR2 SASEGT. The CDR3 consists of 20 residues. After removal of 5 bases from V and 4 bases from J, the junction contained 19 bases not matched to a gene. CDR3 in amino acids: CASSKDSWGTGSGGANVLTF. CDR3 sequence (DNA): TGTGCCAGCAGTAAAGACAGCTGGGGGACAGGCTCTGGGGGGGCCAACGTCCTGACTTTC.

V usage is TRBV28 and J usage is TRBJ1-3; D unclear. Per germline, CDR1 MDHEN and CDR2 SYDVKM. V lost 3 bases, J lost 4 bases, and 10 bases lay in between. The CDR3 is 14 amino acids. This CDR3 is CASSLRQVGNTIYF. CDR3 sequence (DNA): TGTGCCAGCAGTTTGAGGCAAGTGGGAAACACCATATATTTT.

The chain combines TRBV2 with TRBJ2-5; 11 bases align to TRBD2. Per germline, CDR1 SNHLY and CDR2 FYNNEI. There are 14 residues in the CDR3. With V trimmed by 6 bases and J by 4 bases, 4 bases remained unmatched. The CDR3 loop reads CASRLAGAIETQYF. In nucleotides, the CDR3 is TGTGCCAGCAGACTAGCGGGAGCCATAGAGACCCAGTACTTC.

The gene calls are TRBV6-6 and TRBJ2-3, with D tentatively TRBD2 (6 bases). Germline V gene data show CDR1 as MNHNY and CDR2 as SVGAGI (reference sequence). The CDR3 extends over 13 amino acids. V was shortened by 5 bases and J by 4 bases, with 10 bases between the two germline ends. CDR3 nucleotides: TGTGCCAGCAGTCCCCCGGGGGCAGATACGCAGTATTTT. It codes for CASSPPGADTQYF.

This chain links TRBV28 with TRBJ2-2; D gene unclear. Trimming cost V 7 bases and J 6 bases, with 3 bases left between them. CDR1 is MDHEN and CDR2 is SYDVKM in the germline V gene. CDR3 length: 10 residues. The CDR3 protein is CASKSGELFF. As DNA, the CDR3 is TGTGCCAGCAAGTCCGGGGAGCTGTTTTTT.

This clone was seen repeatedly, ten times or more. The J gene is TRBJ1-4, the V gene TRBV6-1; D is possibly TRBD1 (6 bases). Trimming removed 0 bases at V and 8 bases at J, with 13 bases between. The CDR3 consists of 15 residues. Germline loops: CDR1 MNHNS, CDR2 SASEGT. CDR3 amino acids: CASSEARGFWEKLFF. CDR3 DNA sequence: TGTGCCAGCAGTGAAGCTAGGGGGTTTTGGGAAAAACTGTTTTTT.

This clone has a handful of counts. The rearrangement uses TRBV6-1 and TRBJ1-1; maybe TRBD1 (6 bases). Germline V CDR1 and CDR2: MNHNS, SASEGT. The length of the CDR3 is 14 residues. The V and J ends lost 5 bases and 4 bases respectively, with 14 bases between them. The DNA of the CDR3 is TGTGCCAGCAGTAAAACAGGGTTAGGCACTGAAGCTTTCTTT. Protein product: CASSKTGLGTEAFF.

The chain is built from TRBV4-3 and TRBJ2-2, with D unclear. The CDR3 sequence is 16 residues long. CDR1 is LGHNA and CDR2 is YSLEER in the germline V gene. Trimming pared 0 bases from V and 6 bases from J, leaving 14 bases between. The CDR3: CASSQDTSPLSGELFF. CDR3 nucleotide sequence: TGCGCCAGCAGCCAAGATACGTCGCCTCTTTCCGGGGAGCTGTTTTTT.

V gene TRBV6-1 combines with J gene TRBJ2-5, with 9 positions matching TRBD1. The CDR3 has 13 amino acids. V trimming: 6 bases; J trimming: 11 bases; junction bases outside the gene matches: 10. Per germline, CDR1 MNHNS and CDR2 SASEGT. CDR3 residues: CASRAIGDRAQYF. The CDR3 region has the DNA TGTGCCAGCAGGGCCATAGGGGACAGGGCTCAGTACTTC.

The chain couples TRBV27 to TRBJ1-5, with 7 nucleotides matching TRBD1. Germline V lookup: CDR1 MNHEY, CDR2 SMNVEV (reference sequence). With V trimmed by 7 bases and J by 2 bases, 14 bases remained unmatched. The CDR3 totals 17 residues. The CDR3 protein is CASTLGADRNRNQPQHF. CDR3 nucleotide sequence: TGTGCCAGCACCTTAGGGGCGGACAGGAACCGCAATCAGCCCCAGCATTTT.

V is TRBV10-3 and J is TRBJ1-1, with D possibly matching TRBD1 (6 bases). Germline V gives CDR1 ENHRY, CDR2 SYGVKD. Trimming cost V 6 bases and J 4 bases, with 15 bases left between them. CDR3 length: 14 amino acids. CDR3 protein: CAISLGTLGTEAFF. Here the CDR3 DNA reads TGTGCCATCAGCCTCGGGACATTGGGCACTGAAGCTTTCTTT.

This chain uses TRBV27 with TRBJ1-2; 7 positions agree with TRBD1. The germline V gene has CDR1 MNHEY and CDR2 SMNVEV (reference sequence). This CDR3 comprises 14 residues. Trimming cost V 6 bases and J 4 bases; bases outside gene matches: 8. The CDR3 DNA sequence: TGTGCCAGCAGGACCGACAGGGAACTCTATGGCTACACCTTC. The encoded protein is CASRTDRELYGYTF.

The chain is built from TRBV4-1 and TRBJ1-6, with D unclear. The V end was cut by 0 bases, the J end by 6 bases, with 9 bases between. Per the germline V gene, CDR1 is MGHRA and CDR2 is YSYEKL. CDR3 length equals 15 residues. The CDR3 reads CASSQEWGFNSPLHF. The CDR3 coding sequence is TGCGCCAGCAGCCAAGAGTGGGGTTTTAATTCACCCCTCCACTTT.

The rearrangement links TRBV5-1 to TRBJ2-7, with 8 bases that match TRBD2. CDR1 and CDR2 (germline): SGHRS, YFSETQ. The CDR3 contains 14 residues. J gave up 6 bases and V 5 bases, and 10 bases lay outside the gene matches. CDR3 in DNA: TGCGCCAGCAGACCAGGACTAGCTTCCAGCGAGCAGTACTTC. It translates to CASRPGLASSEQYF.

J is TRBJ1-6 and V is TRBV10-3, with D possibly being TRBD1 (5 bases). CDR1 is ENHRY and CDR2 is SYGVKD in the germline V gene. This CDR3 is 16 amino acids long. The V end lost 6 bases, the J end lost 7 bases, and 19 bases lay between the germline ends. The CDR3 sequence is CAIRASGLLGNSPLHF. In DNA form, the CDR3 reads TGTGCCATCAGGGCGTCGGGACTTCTAGGGAATTCACCCCTCCACTTT.

The CDR3 region has the DNA TGCGCCAGCAGCCAAGGAATAGCGAGACAAAAGGCCTCCGAGCAGTACTTC. Translation: CASSQGIARQKASEQYF. This sequence joins TRBV4-1 and TRBJ2-7; D is perhaps TRBD2 (5 bases). This CDR3 is built from 17 residues. Germline V gives CDR1 MGHRA, CDR2 YSYEKL. Trimming took off 1 base at V and 6 bases at J, with 22 bases between the two ends.

V and J are TRBV5-1 and TRBJ2-1, with 14 positions matching TRBD2. Germline V gives CDR1 SGHRS, CDR2 YFSETQ. The length of the CDR3 is 15 residues. J gave up 10 bases and V 4 bases, and 7 bases lay outside the gene matches. CDR3 residues: CASSIGTSGRDEQFF. The CDR3 coding sequence is TGCGCCAGCAGCATCGGGACTAGCGGGAGAGACGAGCAGTTCTTC.

For the CDR3, the DNA is TGTGCCAGCAGCCAGGGGACACCGAACACCGGGGAGCTGTTTTTT. Translating it yields CASSQGTPNTGELFF. The chain recombines TRBV6-1 with TRBJ2-2; the D gene is possibly TRBD1 (6 bases). Trimming stripped 6 bases from V and 0 bases from J, with 11 bases between. The CDR3 spans 15 residues. Germline lookup yields CDR1 MNHNS and CDR2 SASEGT.

In DNA, the CDR3 is TGTGCCAGCACCCGGACATCCCCAGAGGGCTACACCTTC. Its translation: CASTRTSPEGYTF. The rearrangement links TRBV7-9 to TRBJ1-2; D perhaps matches TRBD1 (5 bases). Germline V gene lookup returns CDR1 SEHNR and CDR2 FQNEAQ (reference sequence). This CDR3 contains 13 residues. V was clipped by 7 bases and J by 8 bases, with 17 bases between them.